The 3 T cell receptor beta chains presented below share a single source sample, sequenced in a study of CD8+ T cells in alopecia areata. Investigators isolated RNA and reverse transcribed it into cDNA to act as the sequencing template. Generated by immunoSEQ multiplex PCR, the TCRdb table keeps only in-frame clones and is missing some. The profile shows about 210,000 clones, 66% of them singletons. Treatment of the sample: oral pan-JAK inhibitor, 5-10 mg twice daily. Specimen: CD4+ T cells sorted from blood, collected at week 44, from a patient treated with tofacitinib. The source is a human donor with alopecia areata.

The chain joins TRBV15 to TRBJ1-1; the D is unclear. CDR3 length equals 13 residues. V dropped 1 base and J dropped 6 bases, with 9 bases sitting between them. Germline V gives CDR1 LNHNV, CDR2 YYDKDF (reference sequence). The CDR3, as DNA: TGTGCCACCAGCAGAGCAAGGACCGCTGAAGCTTTCTTT. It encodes CATSRARTAEAFF.

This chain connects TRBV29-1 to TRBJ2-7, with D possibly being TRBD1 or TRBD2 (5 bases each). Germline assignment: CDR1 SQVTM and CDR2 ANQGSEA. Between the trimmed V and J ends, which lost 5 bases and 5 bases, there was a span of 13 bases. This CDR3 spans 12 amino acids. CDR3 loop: CSVKDGTHEQYF. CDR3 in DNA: TGCAGCGTTAAGGATGGGACCCACGAGCAGTACTTC.

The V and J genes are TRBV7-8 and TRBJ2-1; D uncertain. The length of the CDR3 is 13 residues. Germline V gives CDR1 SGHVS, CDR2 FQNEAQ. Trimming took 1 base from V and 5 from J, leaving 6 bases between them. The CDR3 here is CASSLDRDNEQFF. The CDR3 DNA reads TGTGCCAGCAGCTTAGACAGAGACAATGAGCAGTTCTTC.